This is a list of T cell receptor beta chains from one sample in a study of blood T cell repertoires in COVID-19. Assay used: immunoSEQ multiplex PCR; TCRdb lists only in-frame clones, some missing. The sample lists approximately 70,000 clones; roughly 90% were seen once. Sequenced: peripheral blood. All receptors derive from a woman aged 60-70 years with acute or convalescent COVID-19. CDR3s include the opening cysteine and the closing phenylalanine or tryptophan. Fields, in order: CDR3 length, clone size, J gene, V gene, D gene, CDR3 protein, CDR3 DNA. A D gene is named only where the DNA matches it firmly. Size is stated for part of the rows, as once, few or many counts, or as a class when the clone is expanded.

length: 17
size: -
J: TRBJ2-3
V: TRBV18
D: TRBD2
CDR3: CASSLRLAGGRTDTQYF
DNA: TGTGCCAGCTCACTTAGACTAGCGGGGGGCCGCACAGATACGCAGTATTTT

length: 12
size: -
J: TRBJ2-3
V: TRBV7-9
D: -
CDR3: CASSPNIDTQYF
DNA: TGTGCCAGCAGCCCTAATATAGATACGCAGTATTTT

length: 14
size: -
J: TRBJ1-1
V: TRBV7-9
D: TRBD1
CDR3: CASSLGQGFEVAFF
DNA: TGTGCCAGCAGCTTAGGACAGGGCTTCGAGGTGGCTTTCTTT

length: 17
size: -
J: TRBJ1-6
V: TRBV30
D: -
CDR3: CAWSGGKDSSYNSPLHF
DNA: TGTGCCTGGAGCGGGGGGAAAGATAGCTCCTATAATTCACCCCTCCACTTT

length: 15
size: -
J: TRBJ1-1
V: TRBV28
D: -
CDR3: CASSLFYRVNTEAFF
DNA: TGTGCCAGCAGTTTATTCTACAGGGTGAACACTGAAGCTTTCTTT

length: 17
size: -
J: TRBJ2-5
V: TRBV25-1
D: -
CDR3: CASSKLQGAWGQETQYF
DNA: TGTGCCAGCAGTAAATTACAGGGTGCGTGGGGCCAAGAGACCCAGTACTTC

length: 15
size: -
J: TRBJ1-3
V: TRBV3-1/TRBV3-2
D: -
CDR3: CASSRGEGAGNTIYF
DNA: TGTGCCAGCAGCCGGGGGGAAGGTGCTGGAAACACCATATATTTT

length: 15
size: -
J: TRBJ2-4
V: TRBV9
D: -
CDR3: CASSVEMGSKNIQYF
DNA: TGTGCCAGCAGCGTAGAGATGGGCTCCAAAAACATTCAGTACTTC

length: 14
size: once
J: TRBJ2-1
V: TRBV27
D: -
CDR3: CASSLIGRDVEQFF
DNA: TGTGCCAGCAGTTTGATAGGGCGGGATGTTGAGCAGTTCTTC

length: 16
size: -
J: TRBJ1-4
V: TRBV28
D: -
CDR3: CASSWRGRNYNEKLFF
DNA: TGTGCCAGCAGCTGGAGGGGCCGCAATTACAATGAAAAACTGTTTTTT

length: 14
size: -
J: TRBJ2-1
V: TRBV4-1
D: -
CDR3: CASSQEGGADEQFF
DNA: TGCGCCAGCAGCCAAGAAGGGGGGGCAGATGAGCAGTTCTTC

length: 11
size: -
J: TRBJ1-1
V: TRBV20-1
D: -
CDR3: CEFQGNTEAFF
DNA: TGCGAATTCCAGGGAAACACTGAAGCTTTCTTT

length: 12
size: -
J: TRBJ1-4
V: TRBV15
D: -
CDR3: CATKRDREKLFF
DNA: TGTGCCACCAAGCGGGATAGGGAAAAACTGTTTTTT

length: 15
size: -
J: TRBJ1-5
V: TRBV7-8
D: TRBD1
CDR3: CASSFDRAGNQPQHF
DNA: TGTGCCAGCAGCTTCGACAGGGCGGGCAATCAGCCCCAGCATTTT

length: 17
size: -
J: TRBJ2-3
V: TRBV5-8
D: TRBD2
CDR3: CASSSLVAGGRTDTQYF
DNA: TGTGCCAGCAGCTCCCTAGTAGCGGGGGGCCGCACAGATACGCAGTATTTT

length: 14
size: -
J: TRBJ2-1
V: TRBV6-5
D: -
CDR3: CASSWAAGVGEQFF
DNA: TGTGCCAGCAGTTGGGCGGCAGGGGTCGGTGAGCAGTTCTTC

length: 15
size: few
J: TRBJ2-3
V: TRBV5-5
D: TRBD2
CDR3: CASRSSGSAADTQYF
DNA: TGTGCCAGCAGAAGTAGCGGGAGTGCCGCAGATACGCAGTATTTT

length: 12
size: -
J: TRBJ1-2
V: TRBV7-9
D: -
CDR3: CASSFQNYGYTF
DNA: TGTGCCAGCAGCTTCCAGAACTATGGCTACACCTTC

length: 15
size: -
J: TRBJ1-1
V: TRBV5-4
D: TRBD1
CDR3: CASSLTRTGNTEAFF
DNA: TGTGCCAGCAGCTTAACTCGGACAGGGAACACTGAAGCTTTCTTT

length: 13
size: -
J: TRBJ2-1
V: TRBV24-1
D: -
CDR3: CATSDWGSDEQFF
DNA: TGTGCCACCAGTGATTGGGGTAGCGATGAGCAGTTCTTC

length: 14
size: -
J: TRBJ2-3
V: TRBV30
D: -
CDR3: CAWSEDSVTDTQYF
DNA: TGTGCCTGGAGTGAGGACAGTGTCACAGATACGCAGTATTTT

length: 16
size: -
J: TRBJ1-2
V: TRBV6-6
D: -
CDR3: CASSYSTKKQHDGYTF
DNA: TGTGCCAGCAGTTACTCGACAAAAAAACAGCATGACGGCTACACCTTC

length: 16
size: -
J: TRBJ2-3
V: TRBV5-1
D: TRBD2
CDR3: CASSLGLAGGVDTQYF
DNA: TGCGCCAGCAGCTTGGGACTAGCGGGGGGCGTAGATACGCAGTATTTT

length: 15
size: -
J: TRBJ1-2
V: TRBV30
D: -
CDR3: CAWSRNRVLFYGYTF
DNA: TGTGCCTGGAGCCGCAACAGGGTACTCTTCTATGGCTACACCTTC

length: 16
size: -
J: TRBJ2-3
V: TRBV19
D: TRBD1
CDR3: CASGLLGTGYTDTQYF
DNA: TGTGCCAGTGGTCTTTTAGGGACAGGGTATACGGATACGCAGTATTTT

length: 16
size: -
J: TRBJ2-6
V: TRBV5-4
D: -
CDR3: CASSLPRDSGANVLTF
DNA: TGTGCCAGCAGCCTACCTCGGGACTCTGGGGCCAACGTCCTGACTTTC

length: 17
size: -
J: TRBJ2-4
V: TRBV18
D: -
CDR3: CASSPYPGFGDKNIQYF
DNA: TGTGCCAGCTCACCCTACCCGGGGTTTGGGGACAAAAACATTCAGTACTTC

length: 16
size: -
J: TRBJ1-2
V: TRBV21-1
D: -
CDR3: CASSDDPVGPSGGYTF
DNA: TGTGCCAGCAGCGATGACCCCGTTGGGCCATCGGGAGGCTACACCTTC

length: 14
size: -
J: TRBJ2-3
V: TRBV6-2/TRBV6-3
D: TRBD1
CDR3: CASSPGTGTDTQYF
DNA: TGTGCCAGCAGTCCCGGGACAGGTACAGATACGCAGTATTTT